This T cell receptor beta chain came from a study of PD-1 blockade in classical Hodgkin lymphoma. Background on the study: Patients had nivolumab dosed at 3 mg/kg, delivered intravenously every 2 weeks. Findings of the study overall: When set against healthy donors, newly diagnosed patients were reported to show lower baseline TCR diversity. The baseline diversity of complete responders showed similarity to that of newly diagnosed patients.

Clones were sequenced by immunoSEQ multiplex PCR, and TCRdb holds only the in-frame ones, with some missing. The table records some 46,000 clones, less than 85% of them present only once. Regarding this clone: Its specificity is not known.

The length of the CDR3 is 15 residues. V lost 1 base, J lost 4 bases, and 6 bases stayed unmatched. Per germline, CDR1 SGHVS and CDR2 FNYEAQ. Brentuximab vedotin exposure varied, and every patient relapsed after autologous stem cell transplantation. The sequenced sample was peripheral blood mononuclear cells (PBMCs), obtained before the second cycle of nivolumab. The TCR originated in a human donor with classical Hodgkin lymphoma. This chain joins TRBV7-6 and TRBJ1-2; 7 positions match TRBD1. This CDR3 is CASSLDGRGGYGYTF. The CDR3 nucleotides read TGTGCCAGCAGCTTAGACGGCAGGGGGGGCTATGGCTACACCTTC. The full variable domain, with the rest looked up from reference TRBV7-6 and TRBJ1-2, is GAGVSQSPRYKVTKRGQDVALRCDPISGHVSLYWYRQALGQGPEFLTYFNYEAQQDKSGLPNDRFSAERPEGSISTLTIQRTEQRDSAMYRCASSLDGRGGYGYTFGSGTRLTVV.